A single T cell receptor beta chain is shown here with its context. This sample stems from a study of CD8 T cells in Susac syndrome. Random-hexamer reverse transcription was applied to about 0.45 to 1 ug RNA. TCR beta CDR3 was amplified by immunoSEQ covering 54 Vbeta and 13 Jbeta. TCRdb reanalysed the immunoSEQ multiplex PCR reads using MiXCR and keeps one entry per CDR3 protein. The data show about 400,000 distinct CDR3 sequences, with approximately 85% seen just once and about 0.1% held by the top ten. Sequencing of TCR beta was performed on blood CD8+ T cells and on blood CD4+ T cells. TEMRA cells were FACS-enriched, unlike CD8+ and CD4+ T cells, which were negatively isolated. Germline V CDR1 and CDR2: LNHDA, SQIVND (reference sequence). V shed 2 bases and J shed 4 bases, with 9 bases lying between them. The CDR3 extends over 14 amino acids.

The TCR sequence derives from a human donor with multiple sclerosis. Sample: CD8+ T cells from PBMCs. The chain has TRBV19 and TRBJ1-5; D is perhaps TRBD1 (5 bases). The CDR3 spells CASSIWGGNQPQHF. DNA for the CDR3: TGTGCCAGTAGTATATGGGGCGGGAATCAGCCCCAGCATTTT. Full variable domain (remainder filled in from reference TRBV19 and TRBJ1-5): DGGITQSPKYLFRKEGQNVTLSCEQNLNHDAMYWYRQDPGQGLRLIYYSQIVNDFQKGDIAEGYSVSREKKESFPLTVTSAQKNPTAFYLCASSIWGGNQPQHFGDGTRLSIL.